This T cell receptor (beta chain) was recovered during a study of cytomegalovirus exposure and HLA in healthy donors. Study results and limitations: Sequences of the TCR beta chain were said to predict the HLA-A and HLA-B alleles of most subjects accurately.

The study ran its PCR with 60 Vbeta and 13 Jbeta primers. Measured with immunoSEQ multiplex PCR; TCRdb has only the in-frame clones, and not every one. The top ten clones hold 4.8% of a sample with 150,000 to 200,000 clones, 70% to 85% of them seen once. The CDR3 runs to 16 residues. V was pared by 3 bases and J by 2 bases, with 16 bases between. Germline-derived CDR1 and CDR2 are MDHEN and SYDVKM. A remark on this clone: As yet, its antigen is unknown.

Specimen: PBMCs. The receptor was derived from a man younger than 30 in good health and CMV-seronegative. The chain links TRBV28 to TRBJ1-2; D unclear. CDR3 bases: TGTGCCAGCAGTTTGGTTGTCTACGCGGTAAACTATGGCTACACCTTC. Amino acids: CASSLVVYAVNYGYTF.